This T cell receptor (beta chain) was documented in a study of circulating CD8 cells and anti-PD-1 response in melanoma. Across the study: Response groups: complete/partial responders versus stable/progressive non-responders.

Germline assignment: CDR1 SNHLY and CDR2 FYNNEI. CDR3 size: 14 residues. The germline V and J ends were trimmed by 11 bases and 8 bases, with 24 bases remaining between them. Each library started from about 14 ng of total RNA using the QIAseq Immune Repertoire TCR panel. From the reads, TCRdb called clonotypes with MiXCR, one entry per CDR3 protein. The table has about 440 distinct CDR3 sequences, about a tenth seen once. Sample share makes this clonotype large (0.1 to 1%). Its antigen is unidentified. Sorting of live CD3+CD8+TCRalphabeta+ cells by PD-1 and/or TIGIT gave four subsets. Regarding the study as a whole: Most experiments lacked replicates. A small cohort with few responders supplied the baseline and M1 comparisons.

The material was CD8+ T cells from PBMCs, obtained at baseline or after one month of anti-PD-1 therapy (not recorded which). The clonotype originates from a human donor with melanoma. The chain couples TRBV2 to TRBJ1-2; D is possibly TRBD1 (5 bases). The CDR3 loop reads CAGLPGTEPYGYTF. The CDR3 DNA sequence: TGTGCCGGCCTTCCCGGGACGGAGCCTTACGGCTACACCTTC.